This T cell receptor (beta chain) emerged from a study of blood T cell repertoires in COVID-19 (dated by TCRdb to about 2020). Looking at the study overall: Collaborator samples came from the United States, Italy and Spain and covered acute and convalescent phases of COVID-19. The material from the prospective study consisted of cDNA or gDNA derived from T cells, B-cell-depleted T cells, or PBMCs. The dataset comprised deeply sampled blood TCRbeta repertoires from subjects exposed to, actively infected with, or recovered from COVID-19. The repertoires were made available in a free public database intended to serve as a resource for research on the immune response to SARS-CoV-2. Samples came from the ongoing ImmuneRACE study (first 160 participants) plus 1,254 subjects from 6 global collaborators. A de-identified subject ID, COVID-19 status, age in years and sex were almost always included in the sample metadata. Where available, HLA class I and class II types were taken from metadata supplied by the sample provider and were not determined by assay-based typing. Overall results and qualifications from the work: How much clinical and demographic metadata was included differed by source and by participant, and the metadata was provided uncurated.

Collaborating institutions collected whole blood in K2EDTA tubes following their own protocols. Collaborator samples were shipped for TCRbeta analysis as frozen whole blood, isolated PBMCs, or DNA extracted from either sample type. This clone was counted only a few times. No cognate antigen has been identified for it. The sample holds no much larger clone one base away, and base qualities are not on file. Other DNA sequences in the same sample also yield this CDR3. TCRbeta CDR3 regions were amplified from genomic DNA by means of the immunoSEQ Assay, a bias-controlled multiplex PCR. The paper's data handling went like this. The number of nucleated cells in each sample was estimated from the amplification of reference gene primers within the assay. Sequence reads were collapsed and filtered to measure the absolute abundance of every unique TCRbeta CDR3 rearrangement. Productive Simpson clonality was computed per sample as the square root of Simpson's diversity index over productive rearrangements. The immuneACCESS repertoire file appears here via TCRdb, limited to in-frame rearrangements. These files lack a portion of the clones; in checked studies, under half of the deficit traces to unresolved V genes, and the cause of the others is not known. V and J calls and clone size come straight from that table; D and trimming were deduced from the DNA. The sample table records around 60,000 clones; roughly 79% of these occur just once. The top ten constitute 25% to 35% of the sample.

Based on the germline V gene, the CDR1 and CDR2 sequences are SGHRS and YFSETQ. The CDR3 contains 14 residues, cysteine and phenylalanine counted. The CDR3 DNA has 42 bases and is translated from base 1. V is pared back by 4 bases and J by 0 bases, with 10 bases lying between the germline termini. The sample taken for sequencing was peripheral blood. This sequence was found in a human donor in a cohort sampled during active COVID-19. The chain is encoded by TRBV5-1 joined to TRBJ1-2; the D gene is perhaps TRBD1, from 6 matching bases. This receptor has the CDR3 CASSPGHTNYGYTF. The DNA sequence reads TGCGCCAGCAGCCCGGGACATACTAACTATGGCTACACCTTC.